Shown below are 19 T cell receptor beta chains from a single sample sequenced in a study of blood T cell repertoires in COVID-19. Sequencing was performed with immunoSEQ multiplex PCR; in TCRdb, only in-frame clones are kept and a portion is missing. The sample yields roughly 380,000 clones, around 87% seen once. The sequenced material came from PBMCs or T cells enriched from blood (not recorded which). All receptors come from a man aged 25 to 45 who had recovered from COVID-19.

The chain is built from TRBV11-3 and TRBJ1-1, with 9 bases fitting TRBD1. CDR3 length: 16 residues. Germline values: CDR1 SGHNT, CDR2 YENEEA. J lost 1 base, V lost 5 bases, and 8 bases had no gene match. DNA of the CDR3: TGTGCCAGCAGCCTCGGGACAGGGAAGGCGAACACTGAAGCTTTCTTT. Encoded protein: CASSLGTGKANTEAFF.

A single count supports this clone. CDR3 sequence: CASSQGTGYSYNEQFF. CDR3 coding DNA: TGCGCCAGCAGCCAAGGTACAGGGTATTCCTACAATGAGCAGTTCTTC. The chain combines TRBV4-3 with TRBJ2-1; TRBD1 is a possible D gene (6 bases). The CDR3 has 16 residues. V was clipped by 1 base and J by 1 base, with 11 bases between them. The germline CDR1 and CDR2 sequences are LGHNA and YSLEER.

The chain is built from TRBV3-1 (or the pseudogene TRBV3-2) and TRBJ2-3, with 15 bases fitting TRBD2. CDR3 length equals 15 residues. The germline V gene has CDR1 LGHDT and CDR2 YNNKEL (reference sequence). V lost 5 bases to trimming and J lost 5 bases; unmatched junction nucleotides: 2. CDR3 nucleotides: TGTGCCAGCAGCAGGACTAGCGGGGGGGTAGATACGCAGTATTTT. Its translation: CASSRTSGGVDTQYF.

This clone was counted a few times. This sequence joins TRBV6-2 or TRBV6-3 and TRBJ2-1, with D possibly TRBD2 on 6 matching bases. From germline, CDR1 is MNHEY and CDR2 SVGEGT. V was clipped by 2 bases and J by 3 bases, with 11 bases between them. The CDR3 has 15 amino acids. The chain's CDR3 is CASSYGTSSYNEQFF. In nucleotides, the CDR3 is TGTGCCAGCAGTTACGGTACTAGCAGCTACAATGAGCAGTTCTTC.

The CDR3: CAISGTSNTGELFF. The CDR3, as DNA: TGTGCCATCAGCGGGACATCGAACACCGGGGAGCTGTTTTTT. The chain employs TRBV10-3 and TRBJ2-2; possibly TRBD1 for D (6 bases). The CDR3 loop spans 14 amino acids. Germline V gene lookup returns CDR1 ENHRY and CDR2 SYGVKD. Trimming pared 6 bases from V and 0 bases from J, leaving 8 bases between.

V is TRBV2 and J is TRBJ1-1, with D possibly matching TRBD1 (5 bases). Germline CDR1 is SNHLY and CDR2 is FYNNEI. The length of the CDR3 is 14 residues. Trimming left V 8 bases short and J 1 base short, with 14 bases between. The CDR3 bases are TGTGCCAGCGCACGGGACTCGGGGAACACTGAAGCTTTCTTT. Protein sequence: CASARDSGNTEAFF.

The chain carries TRBV11-3 and TRBJ1-1, with D possibly matching TRBD1 (5 bases). The CDR3 has 14 amino acids. V shed 1 base and J shed 8 bases, with 14 bases lying between them. Per the germline V gene, CDR1 is SGHNT and CDR2 is YENEEA. DNA for the CDR3: TGTGCCAGCAGCTTAGGGTCTGGGGCGGCGGAAGCTTTCTTT. As protein: CASSLGSGAAEAFF.

This chain uses TRBV30 with TRBJ1-3; 7 bases line up with TRBD1. The CDR3 is made up of 17 amino acids. V gave up 0 bases and J gave up 1 base; unmatched junction bases: 9. Germline V gene sequence: CDR1 GTSNPN, CDR2 SVGIG (reference sequence). The DNA of the CDR3 is TGTGCCTGGAGTGTACTGAGGACAGGAATTTCTGGAAACACCATATATTTT. Encoded protein: CAWSVLRTGISGNTIYF.

DNA for the CDR3: TGTGCCAGCAGTCCCCCGGGGGGTACCTACGAGCAGTACTTC. Translating it yields CASSPPGGTYEQYF. The gene calls are TRBV6-5 and TRBJ2-7; 7 nucleotides line up with TRBD2. The junction had 6 bases not matched to a gene; V was cut back by 5 bases and J by 2 bases. Germline V CDR1 and CDR2: MNHEY, SVGAGI. The CDR3 is made up of 14 amino acids.

The rearrangement joins TRBV10-2 to TRBJ2-6, with 9 positions matching TRBD1. CDR3 length equals 15 residues. V was clipped by 8 bases and J by 4 bases; unmatched bases: 6. In germline, CDR1 is WSHSY, CDR2 SAAADI. CDR3 in DNA: TGCGCCAGCGTAGAACAGGGGGCCGGGGCCAACGTCCTGACTTTC. This translates into CASVEQGAGANVLTF.

The V and J genes are TRBV4-1 and TRBJ1-4, with a tentative D call TRBD1 (6 bases). V lost 3 bases and J 10 bases, leaving 24 bases between the germline ends. The CDR3 is made up of 17 amino acids. From germline, CDR1 is MGHRA and CDR2 YSYEKL. CDR3 sequence reads: CASSHHSDLQGLGKLFF. The CDR3 region has the DNA TGCGCCAGCAGCCATCATTCGGATTTGCAGGGGTTAGGAAAACTGTTTTTT.

Regarding this clone: Other nucleotide sequences in the sample specify the same CDR3. This rearrangement joins TRBV18 to TRBJ1-1, with 7 bases aligning to TRBD1. V shed 2 bases, J shed 2 bases, and the junction held 2 bases outside the gene matches. In germline, CDR1 is KGHSH, CDR2 LQKENI. This CDR3 contains 14 residues. This chain's CDR3 is CASSPAGGNTEAFF. Here the CDR3 DNA reads TGTGCCAGCTCACCAGCAGGGGGAAACACTGAAGCTTTCTTT.

J is TRBJ2-3 and V is TRBV5-1; TRBD2 might be the D (6 bases). CDR1 and CDR2 from the germline V gene are SGHRS and YFSETQ. CDR3 length: 17 amino acids. Trimming removed 0 bases from V and 1 base from J, with 15 bases in between. CDR3 protein: CASSLGLRTKGTDTQYF. In DNA form, the CDR3 reads TGCGCCAGCAGCTTGGGGCTCAGGACTAAAGGCACAGATACGCAGTATTTT.

The chain joins TRBV15 to TRBJ1-4, with unresolved D. This CDR3 has 17 amino acids. Trimming cost V 3 bases and J 7 bases, with 21 bases left between them. The V gene's germline CDR1 is LNHNV and CDR2 YYDKDF (reference sequence). In DNA form, the CDR3 reads TGTGCCACCAGCAGTCCCAACCTCGGCCCCCGAGGTGAAAAACTGTTTTTT. It yields the protein CATSSPNLGPRGEKLFF.

This chain uses TRBV6-5 with TRBJ1-1, with TRBD1 matching 9 bases. The trim removed 7 bases at V and 6 bases at J, leaving 9 bases unmatched. CDR1 is MNHEY, CDR2 SVGAGI, per germline. The CDR3 sequence is 14 residues long. DNA of the CDR3: TGTGCCAGCATCCGACCCCGGGACAGGGCTGAAGCTTTCTTT. Translation gives CASIRPRDRAEAFF.

This chain uses TRBV5-1 with TRBJ1-5; D possibly corresponds to TRBD1 (6 bases). Trimming took 5 bases from V and 6 from J, leaving 15 bases between them. The CDR3 extends over 14 amino acids. Germline V CDR1 and CDR2: SGHRS, YFSETQ. The CDR3 loop is CASRGQPESQPQHF. CDR3 bases: TGCGCCAGCAGAGGACAGCCCGAAAGTCAGCCCCAGCATTTT. The whole variable domain, remainder taken from reference TRBV5-1 and TRBJ1-5, is KAGVTQTPRYLIKTRGQQVTLSCSPISGHRSVSWYQQTPGQGLQFLFEYFSETQRNKGNFPGRFSGRQFSNSRSEMNVSTLELGDSALYLCASRGQPESQPQHFGDGTRLSIL.

The V gene is TRBV30, the J gene TRBJ2-7, with D maybe TRBD1 (6 bases). The germline gives CDR1 GTSNPN, CDR2 SVGIG (reference sequence). The V end was cut by 3 bases, the J end by 0 bases, with 18 bases between. The CDR3 totals 16 residues. CDR3 sequence reads: CAWRKEKGVASYEQYF. The DNA for the CDR3 is TGTGCCTGGAGAAAGGAGAAGGGGGTAGCCTCCTACGAGCAGTACTTC.

This chain uses TRBV7-9 with TRBJ1-1; possible D gene TRBD1, 6 bases. The CDR3 runs 17 residues. In germline, CDR1 is SEHNR, CDR2 FQNEAQ (reference sequence). V dropped 3 bases and J dropped 4 bases, with 21 bases sitting between them. CDR3 amino acids: CASSFFTGLGVSTEAFF. The CDR3 DNA reads as TGTGCCAGCAGCTTCTTCACAGGGCTCGGGGTGTCCACTGAAGCTTTCTTT. Full variable domain (remainder filled in from reference TRBV7-9 and TRBJ1-1): DTGVSQNPRHKITKRGQNVTFRCDPISEHNRLYWYRQTLGQGPEFLTYFQNEAQLEKSRLLSDRFSAERPKGSFSTLEIQRTEQGDSAMYLCASSFFTGLGVSTEAFFGQGTRLTVV.

The V gene is TRBV7-9, the J gene TRBJ1-6, with unresolved D. V lost 3 bases, J lost 0 bases, and 9 bases lay in between. The CDR3 consists of 16 residues. The germline V gene has CDR1 SEHNR and CDR2 FQNEAQ (reference sequence). The CDR3 loop reads CASSFSLYSYNSPLHF. CDR3 in DNA: TGTGCCAGCAGCTTCTCCCTCTACTCCTATAATTCACCCCTCCACTTT. Full variable domain (remainder filled in from reference TRBV7-9 and TRBJ1-6): DTGVSQNPRHKITKRGQNVTFRCDPISEHNRLYWYRQTLGQGPEFLTYFQNEAQLEKSRLLSDRFSAERPKGSFSTLEIQRTEQGDSAMYLCASSFSLYSYNSPLHFGNGTRLTVT.